Listed below are T cell receptor beta chains from one sample, sequenced in a study of CD8 T cells in Susac syndrome. Using its own MiXCR run on the immunoSEQ multiplex PCR reads, TCRdb lists one record per CDR3 protein. Of 71,000 or so distinct CDR3 sequences detected, 96% appear once; the ten largest clones hold around 0.11%. Input material: CD4+ T cells from PBMCs. These receptors originate from a human donor with multiple sclerosis. Each CDR3 is given with its conserved first and last residue. The order of the fields is V gene, J gene, D gene, clone size, CDR3 protein, CDR3 DNA. The D gene is left open where the match is weak. Part of the rows lack a size; the others show once, few, many or a class for expanded clones.

>TRBV2|TRBJ2-1|TRBD2|NA
CASSSASGGDNEQFF
TGTGCCAGCAGTTCTGCTAGCGGGGGAGACAATGAGCAGTTCTTC
>TRBV5-1|TRBJ2-7|TRBD2|once
CASSRDWGGTEQYF
TGCGCCAGCAGCCGGGACTGGGGGGGTACCGAGCAGTACTTC
>TRBV6-5|TRBJ2-5|NA|NA
CASSAGNHGETQYF
TGTGCCAGCAGCGCCGGGAACCACGGCGAGACCCAGTACTTC
>TRBV27|TRBJ1-5|NA|NA
CASSLNRNQPQHF
TGTGCCAGCAGTTTGAACAGAAATCAGCCCCAGCATTTT
>TRBV5-1|TRBJ2-7|TRBD1|NA
CASKVRDSSYEQYF
TGCGCCAGCAAAGTTAGGGACAGCTCCTACGAGCAGTACTTC
>TRBV25-1|TRBJ2-7|TRBD1|NA
CASSGGTGTYEQYF
TGTGCCAGCAGTGGAGGGACAGGCACCTACGAGCAGTACTTC
>TRBV9|TRBJ2-7|NA|NA
CASSVGQPQTGEQYF
TGTGCCAGCAGCGTAGGACAGCCCCAGACGGGAGAGCAGTACTTC
>TRBV30|TRBJ1-1|TRBD1|NA
CAWIPGQGAEAFF
TGTGCCTGGATACCGGGACAGGGGGCTGAAGCTTTCTTT
>TRBV3-1|TRBJ2-7|NA|NA
CASSQDSEQYF
TGTGCCAGCAGCCAAGATAGCGAGCAGTACTTC
>TRBV12-3/TRBV12-4|TRBJ2-1|TRBD2|NA
CASSLSSGGGTNEQFF
TGTGCCAGCAGTTTATCTAGCGGGGGGGGAACCAATGAGCAGTTCTTC
>TRBV6-6|TRBJ1-2|NA|NA
CASSRTEGGYTF
TGTGCCAGCAGTAGGACTGAGGGAGGCTACACCTTC
>TRBV2|TRBJ2-7|TRBD1|NA
CASSPGGGEQYF
TGTGCCAGCAGTCCAGGGGGCGGGGAGCAGTACTTC
>TRBV19|TRBJ1-6|TRBD1|NA
CASNRQGANSPLHF
TGTGCCAGTAACAGACAGGGGGCCAATTCACCCCTCCACTTT
>TRBV20-1|TRBJ1-2|NA|NA
CSAQGLRSYGYTF
TGCAGTGCTCAAGGCCTCCGGAGCTATGGCTACACCTTC
>TRBV5-1|TRBJ2-5|NA|once
CASSLMPAEDETQYF
TGCGCCAGCAGCTTGATGCCGGCCGAAGACGAGACCCAGTACTTC
>TRBV4-1|TRBJ2-5|NA|NA
CASSPGPGRETQYF
TGCGCCAGCAGCCCTGGGCCGGGGCGAGAGACCCAGTACTTC
>TRBV24-1|TRBJ2-2|TRBD1|NA
CATSDPPGQGNTGELFF
TGTGCCACCAGTGATCCGCCGGGACAGGGGAACACCGGGGAGCTGTTTTTT
>TRBV20-1|TRBJ2-3|NA|NA
CSAAGAIRTDTQYF
TGCAGTGCCGCGGGGGCGATCCGCACAGATACGCAGTATTTT
>TRBV12-3/TRBV12-4|TRBJ2-2|NA|NA
CASSLNGGTGELFF
TGTGCCAGCAGTCTTAACGGGGGCACCGGGGAGCTGTTTTTT
>TRBV10-3|TRBJ2-1|NA|NA
CAISASGPYNEQFF
TGTGCCATCAGCGCTTCAGGCCCTTACAATGAGCAGTTCTTC
>TRBV29-1|TRBJ2-1|TRBD2|NA
CSVSISVSGGSEQFF
TGCAGCGTTTCCATTTCGGTTAGCGGGGGGAGCGAGCAGTTCTTC
>TRBV5-1|TRBJ2-1|NA|NA
CASSLEAFSYNEQFF
TGCGCCAGCAGCTTGGAGGCCTTCAGCTACAATGAGCAGTTCTTC
>TRBV4-3|TRBJ1-2|TRBD1|NA
CASSQDETGGYGYTF
TGCGCCAGCAGCCAAGATGAGACAGGGGGCTATGGCTACACCTTC
>TRBV5-1|TRBJ2-1|NA|NA
CASSLGQPPSYNEQFF
TGCGCCAGCAGCCTTGGACAGCCACCCTCCTACAATGAGCAGTTCTTC
>TRBV29-1|TRBJ2-7|NA|NA
CSVYQGNTYEQYF
TGCAGCGTTTACCAGGGAAATACCTACGAGCAGTACTTC
>TRBV20-1|TRBJ2-7|NA|NA
CSARDPHLGSNYEQYF
TGCAGTGCTAGAGATCCCCACCTCGGATCGAACTACGAGCAGTACTTC
>TRBV20-1|TRBJ1-1|NA|NA
CSARVGLRRWDGTEAFF
TGCAGTGCTAGAGTCGGGCTAAGAAGATGGGATGGCACTGAAGCTTTCTTT
>TRBV12-3/TRBV12-4|TRBJ1-5|TRBD1|once
CASSSRPTGSNQPQHF
TGTGCCAGCAGTTCCCGACCGACAGGGAGCAATCAGCCCCAGCATTTT
>TRBV7-9|TRBJ2-1|NA|NA
CASSLGSYNEQFF
TGTGCCAGCAGCTTAGGCTCCTACAATGAGCAGTTCTTC
>TRBV24-1|TRBJ2-3|NA|NA
CATANLQVGGTDTQYF
TGTGCCACCGCGAACCTACAAGTCGGTGGGACAGATACGCAGTATTTT
>TRBV7-8|TRBJ2-7|NA|NA
CASSAGLEQYF
TGTGCCAGCAGCGCAGGGCTCGAGCAGTACTTC
>TRBV5-1|TRBJ1-1|NA|NA
CASSLVRVGDTEAFF
TGCGCCAGCAGCTTGGTAAGGGTAGGGGACACTGAAGCTTTCTTT
>TRBV12-3/TRBV12-4|TRBJ1-2|TRBD1|NA
CASSLWDRMGNGYTF
TGTGCCAGCAGTTTATGGGACAGGATGGGGAACGGCTACACCTTC
>TRBV20-1|TRBJ1-2|TRBD1|NA
CSASLQGYYGYTF
TGCAGTGCTAGTCTACAGGGGTACTATGGCTACACCTTC
>TRBV7-2|TRBJ1-1|NA|NA
CASSPGAGNTEAFF
TGTGCCAGCAGCCCGGGGGCAGGGAACACTGAAGCTTTCTTT
>TRBV12-3/TRBV12-4|TRBJ2-1|TRBD2|NA
CASSFGASGVEQFF
TGTGCCAGCAGTTTTGGGGCTAGCGGGGTAGAGCAGTTCTTC
>TRBV2|TRBJ2-7|NA|once
CASTGQMSSYEQYF
TGTGCCAGCACCGGACAGATGAGCTCCTACGAGCAGTACTTC
>TRBV12-3/TRBV12-4|TRBJ2-1|NA|NA
CASSPQRGSYNEQFF
TGTGCCAGCAGCCCCCAAAGGGGCTCCTACAATGAGCAGTTCTTC
>TRBV12-3/TRBV12-4|TRBJ1-2|TRBD1|NA
CASSPNRGPNYGYTF
TGTGCCAGCAGTCCAAACAGGGGCCCGAACTATGGCTACACCTTC
>TRBV7-6|TRBJ2-5|TRBD2|NA
CASSPDSGGAIQTQYF
TGTGCCAGCAGCCCTGATAGCGGGGGGGCCATACAGACCCAGTACTTC
>TRBV20-1|TRBJ2-7|NA|NA
CSARPQGAYEQYF
TGCAGTGCTAGACCCCAAGGCGCCTACGAGCAGTACTTC
>TRBV2|TRBJ2-7|TRBD2|NA
CASTSGLAAYEQYF
TGTGCCAGCACCTCGGGACTAGCGGCGTACGAGCAGTACTTC
>TRBV5-6|TRBJ2-1|TRBD1|NA
CASSLTGGSYNEQFF
TGTGCCAGCAGCCTGACAGGGGGCTCCTACAATGAGCAGTTCTTC
>TRBV13|TRBJ1-4|NA|NA
CASSLSTTNEKLFF
TGTGCCAGCAGCTTGAGCACAACTAATGAAAAACTGTTTTTT
>TRBV2|TRBJ2-1|NA|NA
CASRQNNEQFF
TGTGCCAGCAGACAAAACAATGAGCAGTTCTTC
>TRBV12-3/TRBV12-4|TRBJ2-2|NA|NA
CASSLPAGWGGELFF
TGTGCCAGCAGTTTACCGGCAGGGTGGGGCGGGGAGCTGTTTTTT
>TRBV21-1|TRBJ2-3|NA|NA
CASSQGMGQGAADTQYF
TGTGCCAGCAGCCAAGGGATGGGACAGGGGGCCGCAGATACGCAGTATTTT